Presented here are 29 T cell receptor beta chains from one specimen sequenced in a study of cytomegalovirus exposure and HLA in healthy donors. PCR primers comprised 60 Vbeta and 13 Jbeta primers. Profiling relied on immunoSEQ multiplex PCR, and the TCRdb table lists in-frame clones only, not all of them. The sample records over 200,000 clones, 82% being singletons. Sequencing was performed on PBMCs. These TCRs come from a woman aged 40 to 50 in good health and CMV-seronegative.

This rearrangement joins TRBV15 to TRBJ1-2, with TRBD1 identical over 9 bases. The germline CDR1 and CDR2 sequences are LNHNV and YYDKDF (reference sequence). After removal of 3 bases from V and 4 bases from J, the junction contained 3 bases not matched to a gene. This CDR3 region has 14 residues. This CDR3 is CATSSGTGFYGYTF. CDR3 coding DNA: TGTGCCACCAGCAGCGGGACAGGGTTCTATGGCTACACCTTC.

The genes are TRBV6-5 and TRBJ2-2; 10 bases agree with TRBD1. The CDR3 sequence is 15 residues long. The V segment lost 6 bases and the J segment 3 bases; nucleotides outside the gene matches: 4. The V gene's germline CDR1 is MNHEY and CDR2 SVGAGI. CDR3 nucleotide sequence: TGTGCCAGCAGCGCGGACAGGGGGGACACCGGGGAGCTGTTTTTT. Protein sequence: CASSADRGDTGELFF.

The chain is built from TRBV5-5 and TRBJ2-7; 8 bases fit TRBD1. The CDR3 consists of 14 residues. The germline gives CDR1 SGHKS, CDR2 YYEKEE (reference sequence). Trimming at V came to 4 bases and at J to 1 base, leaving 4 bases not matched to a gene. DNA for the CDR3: TGTGCCAGCAGCGCCGGGACAGGATCCTACGAGCAGTACTTC. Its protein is CASSAGTGSYEQYF.

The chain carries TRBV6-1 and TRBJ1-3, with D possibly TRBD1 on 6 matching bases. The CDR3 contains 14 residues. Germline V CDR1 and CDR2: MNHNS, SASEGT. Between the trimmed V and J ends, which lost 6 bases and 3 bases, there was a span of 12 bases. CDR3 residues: CASRLAGVGNTIYF. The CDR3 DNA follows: TGTGCCAGCAGGCTCGCAGGGGTTGGAAACACCATATATTTT.

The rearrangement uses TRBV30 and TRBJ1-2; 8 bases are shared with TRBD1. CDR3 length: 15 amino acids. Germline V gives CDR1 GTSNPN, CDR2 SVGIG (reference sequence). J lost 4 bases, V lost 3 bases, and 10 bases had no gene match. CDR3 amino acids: CAWSAQGAGGYGYTF. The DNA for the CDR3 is TGTGCCTGGAGCGCTCAGGGGGCTGGCGGCTATGGCTACACCTTC.

CDR3 in amino acids: CASSAGTDYGYTF. Here the CDR3 DNA reads TGTGCCAGCAGTGCCGGGACAGACTATGGCTACACCTTC. The chain recombines TRBV25-1 with TRBJ1-2; 7 nucleotides agree with TRBD1. This CDR3 region has 13 residues. J gave up 3 bases and V 4 bases, and 2 bases lay outside the gene matches. Germline CDR1 is MGHDK and CDR2 is SYGVNS.

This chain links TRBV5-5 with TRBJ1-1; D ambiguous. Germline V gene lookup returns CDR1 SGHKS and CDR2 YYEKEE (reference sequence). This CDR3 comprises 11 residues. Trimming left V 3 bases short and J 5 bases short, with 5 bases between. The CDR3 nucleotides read TGTGCCAGCAGCTGGAGGACTGAAGCTTTCTTT. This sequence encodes CASSWRTEAFF.

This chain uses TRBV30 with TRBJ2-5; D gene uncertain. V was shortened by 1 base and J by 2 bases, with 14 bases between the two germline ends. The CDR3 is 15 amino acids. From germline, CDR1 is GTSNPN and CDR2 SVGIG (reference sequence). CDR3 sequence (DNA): TGTGCCTGGAGTGGCTTGCGTGGAGTACAAGAGACCCAGTACTTC. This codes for CAWSGLRGVQETQYF.

The CDR3 region has the DNA TGTGCCAGTAGGGGCCGGGCCCCGGGGGAGACCCAGTACTTC. It yields the protein CASRGRAPGETQYF. The rearrangement joins TRBV19 to TRBJ2-5; D is perhaps TRBD2 (5 bases). V shed 6 bases and J shed 5 bases, with 16 bases lying between them. CDR3 length: 14 amino acids. Germline CDR1 is LNHDA and CDR2 is SQIVND (reference sequence).

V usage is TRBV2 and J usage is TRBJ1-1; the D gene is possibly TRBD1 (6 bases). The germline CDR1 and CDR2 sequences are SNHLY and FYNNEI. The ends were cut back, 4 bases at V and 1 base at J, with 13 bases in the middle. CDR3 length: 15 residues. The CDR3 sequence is CASSANRAENTEAFF. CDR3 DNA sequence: TGTGCCAGCAGTGCAAACAGGGCTGAGAACACTGAAGCTTTCTTT.

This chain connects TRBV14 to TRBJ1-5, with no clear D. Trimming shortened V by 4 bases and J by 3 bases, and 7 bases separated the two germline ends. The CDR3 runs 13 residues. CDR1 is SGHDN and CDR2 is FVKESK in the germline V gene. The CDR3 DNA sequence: TGTGCCAGCAGCCTAGGAGTCAATCAGCCCCAGCATTTT. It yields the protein CASSLGVNQPQHF. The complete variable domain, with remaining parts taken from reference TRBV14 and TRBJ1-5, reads EAGVTQFPSHSVIEKGQTVTLRCDPISGHDNLYWYRRVMGKEIKFLLHFVKESKQDESGMPNNRFLAERTGGTYSTLKVQPAELEDSGVYFCASSLGVNQPQHFGDGTRLSIL.

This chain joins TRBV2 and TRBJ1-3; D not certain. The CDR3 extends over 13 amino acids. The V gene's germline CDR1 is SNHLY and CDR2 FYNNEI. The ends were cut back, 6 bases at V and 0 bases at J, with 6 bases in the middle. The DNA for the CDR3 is TGTGCCAGCAGGACTATCTCTGGAAACACCATATATTTT. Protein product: CASRTISGNTIYF.

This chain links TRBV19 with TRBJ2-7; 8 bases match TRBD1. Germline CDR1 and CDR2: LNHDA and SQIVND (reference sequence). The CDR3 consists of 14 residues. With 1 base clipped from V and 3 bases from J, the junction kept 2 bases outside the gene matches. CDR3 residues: CASSIAGQGYEQYF. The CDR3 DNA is TGTGCCAGTAGTATAGCCGGACAGGGCTACGAGCAGTACTTC.

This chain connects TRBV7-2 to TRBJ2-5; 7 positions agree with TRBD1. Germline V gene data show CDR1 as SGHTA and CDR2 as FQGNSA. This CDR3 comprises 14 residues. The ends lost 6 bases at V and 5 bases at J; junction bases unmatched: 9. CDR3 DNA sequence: TGTGCCAGCAGAGAGAGACAGGGTCCGGAGACCCAGTACTTC. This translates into CASRERQGPETQYF.

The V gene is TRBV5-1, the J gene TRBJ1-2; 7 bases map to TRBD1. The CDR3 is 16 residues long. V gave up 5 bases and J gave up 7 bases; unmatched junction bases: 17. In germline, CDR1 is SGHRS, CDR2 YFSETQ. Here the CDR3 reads CASSFYQTQGVGGYTF. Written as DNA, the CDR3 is TGCGCCAGCAGTTTTTATCAGACCCAGGGGGTCGGTGGCTACACCTTC.

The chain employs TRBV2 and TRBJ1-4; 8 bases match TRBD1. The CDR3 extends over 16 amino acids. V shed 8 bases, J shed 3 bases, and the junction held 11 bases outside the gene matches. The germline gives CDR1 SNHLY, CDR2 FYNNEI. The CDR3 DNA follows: TGTGCCAGCGGGGACAGGACCCTTGGGGCTAATGAAAAACTGTTTTTT. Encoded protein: CASGDRTLGANEKLFF.

The CDR3 DNA reads as TGTGCCAGCACCTTGCATACAGGGGACTATGGCTACACCTTC. This translates into CASTLHTGDYGYTF. V gene TRBV28 combines with J gene TRBJ1-2; 7 nucleotides agree with TRBD1. The CDR3 consists of 14 residues. Trimming cost V 7 bases and J 3 bases; bases outside gene matches: 8. Germline values: CDR1 MDHEN, CDR2 SYDVKM.

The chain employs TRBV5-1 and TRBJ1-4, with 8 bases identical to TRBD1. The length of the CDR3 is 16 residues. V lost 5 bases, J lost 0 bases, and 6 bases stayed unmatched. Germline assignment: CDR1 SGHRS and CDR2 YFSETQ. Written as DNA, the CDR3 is TGCGCCAGCAGTCGGGACAGGCTTTCAACTAATGAAAAACTGTTTTTT. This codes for CASSRDRLSTNEKLFF.

CDR3 sequence: CASSFPSRGNYGYTF. CDR3 in DNA: TGTGCCAGCAGCTTCCCCTCCCGGGGAAACTATGGCTACACCTTC. The genes are TRBV7-9 and TRBJ1-2; D not certain. The CDR3 extends over 15 amino acids. CDR1 SEHNR and CDR2 FQNEAQ come from the germline V gene (reference sequence). The V and J ends lost 3 bases and 2 bases respectively, with 13 bases between them. The full variable domain, rest sourced from reference TRBV7-9 and TRBJ1-2, is DTGVSQNPRHKITKRGQNVTFRCDPISEHNRLYWYRQTLGQGPEFLTYFQNEAQLEKSRLLSDRFSAERPKGSFSTLEIQRTEQGDSAMYLCASSFPSRGNYGYTFGSGTRLTVV.

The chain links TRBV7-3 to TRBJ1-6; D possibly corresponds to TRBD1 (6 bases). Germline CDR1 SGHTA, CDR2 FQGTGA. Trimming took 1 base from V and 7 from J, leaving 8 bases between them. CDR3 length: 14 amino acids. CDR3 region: CASSLKGQNSPLHF. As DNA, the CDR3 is TGTGCCAGCAGCTTAAAGGGACAAAATTCACCCCTCCACTTT.

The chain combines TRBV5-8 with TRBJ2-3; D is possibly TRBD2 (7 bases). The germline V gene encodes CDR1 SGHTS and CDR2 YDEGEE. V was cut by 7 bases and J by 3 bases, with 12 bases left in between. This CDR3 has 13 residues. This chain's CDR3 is CASLRGGTDTQYF. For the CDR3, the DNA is TGTGCCAGCTTGAGGGGGGGGACAGATACGCAGTATTTT.

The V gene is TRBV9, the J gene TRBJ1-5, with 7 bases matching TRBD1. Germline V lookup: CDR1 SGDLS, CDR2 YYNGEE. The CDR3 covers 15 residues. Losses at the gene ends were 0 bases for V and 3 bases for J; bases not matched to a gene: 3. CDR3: CASSVEGQYNQPQHF. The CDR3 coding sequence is TGTGCCAGCAGCGTAGAGGGACAGTACAATCAGCCCCAGCATTTT.

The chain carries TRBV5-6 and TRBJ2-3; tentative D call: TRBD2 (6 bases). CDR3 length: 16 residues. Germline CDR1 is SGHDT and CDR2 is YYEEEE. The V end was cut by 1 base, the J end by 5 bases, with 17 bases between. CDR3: CASSLSFRPEGDTQYF. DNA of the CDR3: TGTGCCAGCAGCTTGAGTTTTAGACCGGAGGGAGATACGCAGTATTTT.

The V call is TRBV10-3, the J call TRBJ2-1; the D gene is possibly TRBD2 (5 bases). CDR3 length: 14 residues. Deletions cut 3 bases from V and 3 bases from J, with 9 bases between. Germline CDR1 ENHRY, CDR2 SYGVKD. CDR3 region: CAISDNRDYNEQFF. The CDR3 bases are TGTGCCATCAGTGACAACCGGGACTACAATGAGCAGTTCTTC.

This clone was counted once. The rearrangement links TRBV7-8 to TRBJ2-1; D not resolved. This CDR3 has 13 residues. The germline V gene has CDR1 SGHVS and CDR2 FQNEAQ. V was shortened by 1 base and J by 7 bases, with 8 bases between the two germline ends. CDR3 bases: TGTGCCAGCAGCTTAGATCAGAGGAATGAGCAGTTCTTC. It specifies CASSLDQRNEQFF.

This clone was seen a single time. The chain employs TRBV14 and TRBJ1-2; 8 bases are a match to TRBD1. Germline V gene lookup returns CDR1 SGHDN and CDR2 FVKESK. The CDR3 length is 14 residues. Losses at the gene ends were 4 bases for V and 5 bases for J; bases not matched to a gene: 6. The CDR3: CASSLLGQAYGYTF. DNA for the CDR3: TGTGCCAGCAGCCTCTTGGGACAGGCGTATGGCTACACCTTC.

CDR3 sequence (DNA): TGTGCCAGCAGCGTCTTGCGGAGCGGCGGGACCCAGTACTTC. Translated, it gives CASSVLRSGGTQYF. The chain links TRBV9 to TRBJ2-5, with D perhaps TRBD2 (5 bases). V dropped 2 bases and J dropped 7 bases, with 15 bases sitting between them. Germline lookup yields CDR1 SGDLS and CDR2 YYNGEE. CDR3 length: 14 amino acids.

CDR3 nucleotide sequence: TGTGCCAGCAGGGACAGAGTCGGATATGGCTACACCTTC. Translation gives CASRDRVGYGYTF. The chain links TRBV28 to TRBJ1-2; a weak D match, TRBD1 (6 bases). The CDR3 contains 13 residues. V lost 6 bases, J lost 5 bases, and 13 bases lay in between. The germline CDR1 and CDR2 sequences are MDHEN and SYDVKM.

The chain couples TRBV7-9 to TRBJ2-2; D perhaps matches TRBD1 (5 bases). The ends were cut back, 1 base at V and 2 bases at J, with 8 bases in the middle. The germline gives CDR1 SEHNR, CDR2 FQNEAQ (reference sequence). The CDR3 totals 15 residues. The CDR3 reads CASSLVGANTGELFF. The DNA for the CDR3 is TGTGCCAGCAGCTTAGTAGGGGCCAACACCGGGGAGCTGTTTTTT.